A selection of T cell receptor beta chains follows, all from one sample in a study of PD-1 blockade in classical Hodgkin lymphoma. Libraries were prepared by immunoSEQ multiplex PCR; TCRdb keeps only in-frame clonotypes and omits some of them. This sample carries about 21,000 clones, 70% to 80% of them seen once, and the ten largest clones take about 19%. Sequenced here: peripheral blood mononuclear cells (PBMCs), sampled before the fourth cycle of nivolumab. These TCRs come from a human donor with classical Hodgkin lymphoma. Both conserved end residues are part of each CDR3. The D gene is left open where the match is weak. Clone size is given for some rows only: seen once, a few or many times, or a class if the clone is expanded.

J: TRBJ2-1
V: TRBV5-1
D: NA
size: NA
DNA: TGCGCCAGCAGTCGCGGGGAAACCCTCTACAATGAGCAGTTCTTC
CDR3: CASSRGETLYNEQFF

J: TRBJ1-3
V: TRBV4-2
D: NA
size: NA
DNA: TGTGCCAGCAGCCAGGGAATTGGGTGGAGCTCTGGAAACACCATATATTTT
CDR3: CASSQGIGWSSGNTIYF

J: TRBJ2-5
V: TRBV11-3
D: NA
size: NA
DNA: TGTGCCAGCAGCTTAGGGGTCAGGGAAACAGAGACCCAGTACTTC
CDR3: CASSLGVRETETQYF

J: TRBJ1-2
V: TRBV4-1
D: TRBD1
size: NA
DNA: TGCGCCAGCAGCTTCCAGGGACAGTATGGCTACACCTTC
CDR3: CASSFQGQYGYTF

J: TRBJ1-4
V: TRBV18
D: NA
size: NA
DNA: TGTGCCAGCTCACCACGCGCCCAGTGCAATGAAAAACTGTTTTTT
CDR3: CASSPRAQCNEKLFF

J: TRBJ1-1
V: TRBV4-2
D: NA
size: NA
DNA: TGTGCCAGCAGCCAAGAACAGTTATACACTGAAGCTTTCTTT
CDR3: CASSQEQLYTEAFF

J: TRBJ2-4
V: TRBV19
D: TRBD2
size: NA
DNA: TGTGCCAGTAGGGAAACGGGGGGGCCGAAAAACATTCAGTACTTC
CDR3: CASRETGGPKNIQYF

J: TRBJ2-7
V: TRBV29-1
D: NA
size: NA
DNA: TGCAGCGCGGGAGGGGACAGGGACTACGAGCAGTACTTC
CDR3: CSAGGDRDYEQYF

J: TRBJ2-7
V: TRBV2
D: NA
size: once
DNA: TGTGCCAGCAGTGTGTCAGTCTACGAGCAGTACTTC
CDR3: CASSVSVYEQYF

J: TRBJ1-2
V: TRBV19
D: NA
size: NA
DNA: TGTGCCAGTAGGCCACTACAGGAAAACTATGGCTACACCTTC
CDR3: CASRPLQENYGYTF

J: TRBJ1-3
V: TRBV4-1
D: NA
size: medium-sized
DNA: TGCGCCAGCAGCCCCCCAGGGCAAGGAAACACCATATATTTT
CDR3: CASSPPGQGNTIYF

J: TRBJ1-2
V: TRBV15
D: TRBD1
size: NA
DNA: TGTGCCACCAGCCGTCTAGGCGAGGGGGCGCTTGGCTACACCTTC
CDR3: CATSRLGEGALGYTF

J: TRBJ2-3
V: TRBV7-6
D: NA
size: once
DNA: TGTGCCAGCAGCCAGGGGGGCGGGAACACAGATACGCAGTATTTT
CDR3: CASSQGGGNTDTQYF

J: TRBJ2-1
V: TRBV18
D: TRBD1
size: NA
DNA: TGTGCCAGCTCACCCGGGACAGGGGCCTACAATGAGCAGTTCTTC
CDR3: CASSPGTGAYNEQFF

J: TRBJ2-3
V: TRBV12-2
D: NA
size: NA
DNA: TGTGCAAGTCGCTATGATTCCCCAGATACGCAGTATTTT
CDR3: CASRYDSPDTQYF

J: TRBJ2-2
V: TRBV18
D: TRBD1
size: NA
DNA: TGTGCCAGCTCCCATCGACAGGGGGGGCACACCGGGGAGCTGTTTTTT
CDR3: CASSHRQGGHTGELFF

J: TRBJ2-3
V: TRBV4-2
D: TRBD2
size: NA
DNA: TGTGCCAGCAGAGATAGCGGGAGCACAGATACGCAGTATTTT
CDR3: CASRDSGSTDTQYF

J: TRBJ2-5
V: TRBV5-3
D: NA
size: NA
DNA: TGTGCCAGAAGCTTGATCAGGGGCCAAGAGACCCAGTACTTC
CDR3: CARSLIRGQETQYF

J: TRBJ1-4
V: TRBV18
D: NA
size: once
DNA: TGTGCCAGCTCACCACCTGGGATGGGATCGAATGAAAAACTGTTTTTT
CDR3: CASSPPGMGSNEKLFF

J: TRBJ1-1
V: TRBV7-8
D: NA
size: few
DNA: TGTGCCAGCAGCTCACTCCTGGCGGGGAACACTGAAGCTTTCTTT
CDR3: CASSSLLAGNTEAFF

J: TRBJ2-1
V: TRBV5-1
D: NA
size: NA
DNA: TGCGCCAGCAGCTTGGAAGCGAGTTTCGATGAGCAGTTCTTC
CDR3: CASSLEASFDEQFF

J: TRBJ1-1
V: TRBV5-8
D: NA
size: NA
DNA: TGTGCCAGCAGCCTTTACCCGAACACTGAAGCTTTCTTT
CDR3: CASSLYPNTEAFF

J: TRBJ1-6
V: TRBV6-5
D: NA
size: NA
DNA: TGTGCCAGCAGTAGGGAACAGAATTCACCCCTCCACTTT
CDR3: CASSREQNSPLHF

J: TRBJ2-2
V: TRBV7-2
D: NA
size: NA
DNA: TGTGCCAGCAGCTTAGTGGGGGGAACCGGGGAGCTGTTTTTT
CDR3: CASSLVGGTGELFF

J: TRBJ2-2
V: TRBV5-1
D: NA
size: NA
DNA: TGCGCCAGCAGGCCCGGGAGCCGGGCTACCGGGGAGCTGTTTTTT
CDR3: CASRPGSRATGELFF

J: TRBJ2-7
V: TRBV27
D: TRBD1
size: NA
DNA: TGTGCCAGCAGTTTTTTGGGTCCAGGGACAGCCACCTACGAGCAGTACTTC
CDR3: CASSFLGPGTATYEQYF

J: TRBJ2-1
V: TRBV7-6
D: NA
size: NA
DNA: TGTGCCAGCAGCTTAGCCCCAAGCACATACAAGGAGGGTGAGCAGTTCTTC
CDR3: CASSLAPSTYKEGEQFF

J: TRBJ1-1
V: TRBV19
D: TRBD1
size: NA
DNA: TGTGCCAGTAGTCCACAAGACAGGGTCGAAGCTTTCTTT
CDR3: CASSPQDRVEAFF

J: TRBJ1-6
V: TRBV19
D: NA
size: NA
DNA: TGTGCCAGTAGTATTGGAAAAACCCGCAACTATAATTCACCCCTCCACTTT
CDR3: CASSIGKTRNYNSPLHF

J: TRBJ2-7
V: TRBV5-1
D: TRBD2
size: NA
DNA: TGCGCCAGCAGCTTCCTACCGGGACTAGGCTACGAGCAGTACTTC
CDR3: CASSFLPGLGYEQYF

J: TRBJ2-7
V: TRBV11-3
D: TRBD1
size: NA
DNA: TGTGCCAGCAGCCCATCGGGGACAGCCTCCTACGAGCAGTACTTC
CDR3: CASSPSGTASYEQYF

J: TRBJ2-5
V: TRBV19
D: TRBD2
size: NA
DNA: TGTGCCAGTAGTATTGGTCTAGCGGGAAGGTCAGAGACCCAGTACTTC
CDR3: CASSIGLAGRSETQYF

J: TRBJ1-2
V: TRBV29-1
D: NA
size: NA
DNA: TGCAGCGTTGATCAGGGATTAGACTATGGCTACACCTTC
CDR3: CSVDQGLDYGYTF

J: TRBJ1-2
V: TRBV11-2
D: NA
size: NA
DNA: TGTGCCAGCAGCTTAACCCCGGGTAACTATGGCTACACCTTC
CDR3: CASSLTPGNYGYTF

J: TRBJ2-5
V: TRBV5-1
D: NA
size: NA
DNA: TGCGCCAGCAGCTTGGACGTTGTTGGAGCAGGAGAGACCCAGTACTTC
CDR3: CASSLDVVGAGETQYF

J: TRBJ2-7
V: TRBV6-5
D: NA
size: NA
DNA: TGTGCCAGCAGTTACTCCGCGGGAAGCTCCGAGCAGTACTTC
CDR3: CASSYSAGSSEQYF

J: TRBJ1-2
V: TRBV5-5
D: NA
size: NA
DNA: TGTGCCAGCACCCTCCGGGTGGGGTATGGCTACACCTTC
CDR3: CASTLRVGYGYTF

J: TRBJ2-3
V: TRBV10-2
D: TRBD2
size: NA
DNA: TGCGCCAGCAGGGGGGCGGGAGGAAGCACAGATACGCAGTATTTT
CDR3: CASRGAGGSTDTQYF

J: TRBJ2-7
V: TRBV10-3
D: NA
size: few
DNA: TGTGCCATCAGTGAGGAGCAGAACCAGGCCTACGAGCAGTACTTC
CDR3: CAISEEQNQAYEQYF

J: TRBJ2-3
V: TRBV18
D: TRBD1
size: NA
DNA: TGTGCCAGCTCACCGTGGGACAGGGGGCCAGATACGCAGTATTTT
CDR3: CASSPWDRGPDTQYF

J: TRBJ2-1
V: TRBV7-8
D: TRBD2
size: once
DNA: TGTGCCAGCAGCTTAGCGGGTGCGGGAGATGAGCAGTTCTTC
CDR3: CASSLAGAGDEQFF

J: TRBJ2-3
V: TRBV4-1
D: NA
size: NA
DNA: TGCGCCAGCAGCCCCTACGGCAGCGGGAGCACAGATACGCAGTATTTT
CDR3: CASSPYGSGSTDTQYF

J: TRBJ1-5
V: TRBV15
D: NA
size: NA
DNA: TGTGCCACCAGTCAAGCGGGGAGCACTCAGCCCCAGCATTTT
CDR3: CATSQAGSTQPQHF

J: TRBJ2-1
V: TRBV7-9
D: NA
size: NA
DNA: TGTGCCAGCAGCTTAGTCGGGGGGACAGAGCAGTTCTTC
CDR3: CASSLVGGTEQFF

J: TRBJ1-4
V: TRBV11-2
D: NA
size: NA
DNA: TGTGCCAGCAGCTACCCCTCCCCGTCGGGAAATGAAAAACTGTTTTTT
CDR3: CASSYPSPSGNEKLFF

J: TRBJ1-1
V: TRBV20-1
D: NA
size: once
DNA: TGCAGTGCTAGGCGGAACACTGAAGCTTTCTTT
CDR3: CSARRNTEAFF

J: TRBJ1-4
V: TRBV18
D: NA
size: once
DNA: TGTGCCAGCTCACCAATGCGGGATGAAAAACTGTTTTTT
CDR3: CASSPMRDEKLFF

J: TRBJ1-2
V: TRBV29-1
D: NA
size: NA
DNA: TGCAGCGTTGAACAGTACGTACAGGCTAACTATGGCTACACCTTC
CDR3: CSVEQYVQANYGYTF

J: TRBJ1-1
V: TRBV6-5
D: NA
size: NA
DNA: TGTGCCAGCAGTTACTCTCCAGGCAGGGAGGGAACTGAAGCTTTCTTT
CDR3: CASSYSPGREGTEAFF